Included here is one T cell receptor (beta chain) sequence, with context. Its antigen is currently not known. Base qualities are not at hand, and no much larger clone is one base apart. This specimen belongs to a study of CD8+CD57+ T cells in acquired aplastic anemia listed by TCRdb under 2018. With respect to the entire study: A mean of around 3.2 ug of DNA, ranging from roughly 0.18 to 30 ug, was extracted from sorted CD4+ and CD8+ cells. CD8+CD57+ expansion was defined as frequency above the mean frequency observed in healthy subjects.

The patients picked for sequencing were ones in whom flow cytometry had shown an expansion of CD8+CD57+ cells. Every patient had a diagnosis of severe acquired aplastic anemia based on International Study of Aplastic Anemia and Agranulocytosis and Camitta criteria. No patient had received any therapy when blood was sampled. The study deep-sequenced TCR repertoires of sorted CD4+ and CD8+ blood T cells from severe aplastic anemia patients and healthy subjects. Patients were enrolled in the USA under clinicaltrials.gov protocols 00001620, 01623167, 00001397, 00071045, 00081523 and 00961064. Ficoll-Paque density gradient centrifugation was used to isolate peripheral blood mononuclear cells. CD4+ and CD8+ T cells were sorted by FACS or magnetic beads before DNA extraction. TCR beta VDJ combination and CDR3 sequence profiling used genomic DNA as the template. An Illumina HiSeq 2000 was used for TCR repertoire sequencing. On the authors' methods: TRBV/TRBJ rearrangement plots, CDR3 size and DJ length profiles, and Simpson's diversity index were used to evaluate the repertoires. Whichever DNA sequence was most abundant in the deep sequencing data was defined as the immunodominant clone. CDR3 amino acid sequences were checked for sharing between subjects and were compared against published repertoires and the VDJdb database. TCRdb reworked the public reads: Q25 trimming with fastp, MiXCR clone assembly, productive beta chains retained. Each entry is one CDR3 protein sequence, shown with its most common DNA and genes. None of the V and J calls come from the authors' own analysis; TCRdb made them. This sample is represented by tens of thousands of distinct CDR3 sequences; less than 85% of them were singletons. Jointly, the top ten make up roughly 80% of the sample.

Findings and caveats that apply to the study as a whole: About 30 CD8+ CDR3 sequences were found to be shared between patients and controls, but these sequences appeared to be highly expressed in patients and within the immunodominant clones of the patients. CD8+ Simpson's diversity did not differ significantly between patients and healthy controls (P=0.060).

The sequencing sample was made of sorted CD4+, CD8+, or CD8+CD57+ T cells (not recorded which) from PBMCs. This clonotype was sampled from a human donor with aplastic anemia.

The CDR3 in this case is CASSDGGPTMGYTF. The nucleotide sequence is given as TGTGCCAGCAGTGATGGGGGACCTACCATGGGCTACACCTTC. The chain is encoded by TRBV25-1 joined to TRBJ1-2; possibly the D gene is TRBD1, per 5 matching bases. The junction shows trimming of 3 bases on V and 8 bases on J, plus 16 bases between the germline ends. Inclusive of the bounding cysteine and phenylalanine, the CDR3 is 14 residues long. The entry retains the CDR3 DNA only, 42 bases that are in frame from base 1. From a lookup of the germline V gene, CDR1 and CDR2 are MGHDK and SYGVNS.